The source of this TCR beta chain is a study of regulatory T cells in long-lasting Graves disease. Study results and caveats: Samples came from peripheral blood alone, without thyroid tissue.

Regarding time point: newly diagnosed GD, antithyroid drugs for less than 3 months. Scientists built the TCR library using RNA that was extracted from PBMCs. Building the TCR beta libraries relied on iRepertoire HTBI primers, and CDR3 regions underwent Arm-PCR. In TCRdb, the multiplex PCR reads were re-called with MiXCR into one record per CDR3 protein. Among about 470,000 distinct CDR3 sequences listed, about 15% were seen once. On this clonotype itself: What it recognizes is unknown.

This CDR3 comprises 14 residues. The V gene's germline CDR1 is SGHTA and CDR2 FQGNSA. With 6 bases removed from V and 7 bases from J, the gap between germline ends came to 16 bases. The sample also formed part of further work on T cells in Graves' hyperthyroidism and ophthalmopathy.

The chain has TRBV7-2 and TRBJ2-1; a weak D match, TRBD1 (6 bases). The input for sequencing was peripheral blood mononuclear cells (PBMCs), taken at new diagnosis, from a patient treated with antithyroid drugs. The source of this sequence is a woman in her 30s with Graves disease. The chain's CDR3 is CASSLAAGANEQFF. The CDR3 nucleotides are TGTGCCAGCAGTCTTGCGGCAGGGGCAAATGAGCAGTTCTTC.